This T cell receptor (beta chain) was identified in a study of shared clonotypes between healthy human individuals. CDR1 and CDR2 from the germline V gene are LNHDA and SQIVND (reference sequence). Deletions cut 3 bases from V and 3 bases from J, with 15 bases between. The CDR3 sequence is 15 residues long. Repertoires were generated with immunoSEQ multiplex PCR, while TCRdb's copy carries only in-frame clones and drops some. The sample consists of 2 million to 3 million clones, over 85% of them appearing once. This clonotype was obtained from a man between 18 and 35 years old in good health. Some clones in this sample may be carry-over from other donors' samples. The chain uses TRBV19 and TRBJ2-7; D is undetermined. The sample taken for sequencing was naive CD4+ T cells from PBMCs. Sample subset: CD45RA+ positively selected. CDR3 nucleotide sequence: TGTGCCAGTAGTATCTCGGCCCGGCACGGCTACGAGCAGTACTTC. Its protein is CASSISARHGYEQYF.